This TCR beta chain emerged from a study of beta chain features in type 1 diabetes (dated by TCRdb to the late 2010s). About the study as a whole: Mean age, gender distribution, total cell number and subset yield were not different between patients and healthy donors. A total of about 110 million sorted cells were examined across all samples, and the number of cells per subset was strongly correlated with RNA yield. Regulatory and stem cell-like memory subsets were isolated from only 8 patients and about eight healthy donors, whereas naive and central memory subsets came from all 30 or so donors. The study compared TCRB repertoires of sorted circulating CD4+ T cell subsets between recently diagnosed type 1 diabetes patients and matched healthy donors. What the authors observed across the whole study: Because cDNA was sequenced instead of genomic DNA, highly expressing activated cells could be over-represented, though the groups showed no difference in activation or CD3 levels. Because the HLA sub-analyses included only small numbers of individuals, any influence of HLA type on TCRB rearrangement was left unresolved. Type 1 diabetes patients showed a moderate but significant shortening of TCRB CDR3 length in all four CD4+ subsets. PCR might favor shorter templates, but patient and control samples were amplified and corrected together, so any skew would affect both groups equally. At VDJ recombination sites, patients with type 1 diabetes made fewer insertions and deleted more nucleotides, a pattern implying thymic rearrangement abnormalities. Naive, central memory and regulatory TCRB repertoires appeared to be more alike among patients than among healthy donors.

A word on this clone: What antigen it recognizes has not been identified. Within one base of it there is no much larger clone, and no base qualities were kept.

All of the isolated RNA was reverse transcribed with the High Capacity cDNA Reverse Transcription Kit, so expressed TCRB transcripts were sequenced. Naive, central memory and regulatory T cell samples underwent deep immunoSEQ sequencing, averaging approximately 3.3 million total reads per sample. Sorted cells were lysed in RLT buffer and RNA was extracted with DNase-treated RNeasy Micro or Mini kits, depending on cell number. Each cell subset was processed separately to prevent cross-contamination, with patient and healthy donor samples processed together. Using the immunoSEQ multiplex PCR, TCRB sequences were amplified from cDNA into 87-bp fragments spanning the CDR3 region. The amplicons were sequenced using the Illumina HiSeq platform. Per the authors' processing: PCR bias was corrected computationally using synthetic template baselines, and reads within Hamming distance 2 were collapsed, with unmergeable singletons discarded. Reads were aligned against IMGT to assign V, D and J genes, CDR3 length and insertions or deletions at six rearrangement sites. Within each subset, clonotype counts were normalized to sorted cell number, after which true diversity and Gini coefficients were computed with the tcR R package. Repertoire sharing was quantified using the overlap coefficient calculated on TCRB nucleotide sequences. Out-of-frame TCRB sequences from naive cells were analyzed as a proxy for the pre-selection repertoire. TCRdb holds this immuneACCESS table with in-frame rearrangements only. Some clones are missing; in checked studies, unresolved V genes explain under half, and the rest has no known cause. The DNA gave D and trimming, while V, J and clone size come from that table. The sample has fewer than 250,000 clones on record, approximately 14% of them singletons. The top ten clonotypes cover more than 0.02% of the sample.

Each donor gave one peripheral blood draw, averaging roughly 120 mL, which was collected into heparinised tubes. A BD FACSAria II and a panel including CD45RO, CCR7, CD25, CD127, CD95 and CD27 were used to sort naive, central memory, regulatory and stem cell-like memory CD4+ T cells. A purity above 95% was achieved for all sorted populations. PBMCs were isolated immediately by Lymphoprep density gradient centrifugation and stained directly without culture. So that batch effects would be minimized, each experiment stained and sorted samples in pairs, pairing one healthy donor with one patient. Trimming accounts for 0 bases at V and 5 bases at J, while the number of junction bases matched to no gene is 4. The CDR3 starts with the cysteine, ends with the phenylalanine, and has 15 residues. Just CDR3 DNA is preserved here, 45 bases in frame from base 1. According to the germline V gene, CDR1 reads SGHRS and CDR2 reads YFSETQ.

What was sequenced was naive CD4+ T cells from blood. Interpreted using the paper, the cell subset or site label stands for: true naive CD4+ T cells. The sequence was obtained from a woman in her thirties or forties in good health. The chain is made from TRBV5-1 and TRBJ2-1; 8 bases in the middle match TRBD2. The DNA sequence is given as TGCGCCAGCAGCTTGGGACTAGCGATGGACAATGAGCAGTTCTTC. The encoded protein is CASSLGLAMDNEQFF.